The text below deals with one T cell receptor (beta chain). These data belong to a study of blood T cell repertoires in COVID-19. Overall study: COVID-19 samples, acute and convalescent, were from the United States, Italy and Spain. T cells, B-cell-depleted T cells, or PBMCs provided the cDNA or gDNA that served as material.

Germline CDR1 MNHEY, CDR2 SVGEGT. The CDR3 spans 13 residues. With 2 bases removed from V and 9 bases from J, the gap between germline ends came to 11 bases. Original processing notes: How many nucleated cells were present was estimated from reference gene primer amplification. Here immunoSEQ multiplex PCR was the method, and the copy in TCRdb shows in-frame clones only, minus some. From that table come the V and J calls and clone size; the DNA was used to work out D and trimming. This sample has 200,000 to 250,000 clones, with roughly four fifths found just once. This clonotype was obtained from a woman in her forties with acute or convalescent COVID-19. The chain recombines TRBV6-2 or TRBV6-3 with TRBJ2-1; D not certain. Sequences were obtained from peripheral blood. The CDR3: CASSYSTALEQFF. The CDR3 DNA sequence: TGTGCCAGCAGTTACAGTACAGCCCTTGAGCAGTTCTTC.